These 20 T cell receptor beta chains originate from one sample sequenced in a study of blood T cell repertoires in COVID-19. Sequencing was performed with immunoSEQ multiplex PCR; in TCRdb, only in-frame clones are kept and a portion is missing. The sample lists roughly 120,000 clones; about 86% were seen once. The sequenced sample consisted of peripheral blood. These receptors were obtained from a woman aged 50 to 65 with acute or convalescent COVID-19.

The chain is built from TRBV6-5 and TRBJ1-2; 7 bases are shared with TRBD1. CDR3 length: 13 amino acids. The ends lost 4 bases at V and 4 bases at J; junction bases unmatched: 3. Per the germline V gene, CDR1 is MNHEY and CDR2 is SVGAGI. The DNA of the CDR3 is TGTGCCAGCAGTTGGACAGGAATCTATGGCTACACCTTC. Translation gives CASSWTGIYGYTF.

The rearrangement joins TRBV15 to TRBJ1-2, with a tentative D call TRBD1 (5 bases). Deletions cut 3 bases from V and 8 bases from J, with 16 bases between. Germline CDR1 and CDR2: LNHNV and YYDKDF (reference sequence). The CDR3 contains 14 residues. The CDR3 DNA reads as TGTGCCACCAGCAGGCCCCTAGGGGTTGGCGGCTACACCTTC. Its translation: CATSRPLGVGGYTF.

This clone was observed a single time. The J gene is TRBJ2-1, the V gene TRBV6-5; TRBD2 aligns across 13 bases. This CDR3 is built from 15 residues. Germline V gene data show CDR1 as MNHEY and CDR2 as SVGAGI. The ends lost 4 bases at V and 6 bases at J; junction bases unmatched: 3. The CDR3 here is CASSSRLAGGNEQFF. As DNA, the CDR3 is TGTGCCAGCAGTTCCCGACTAGCGGGGGGCAATGAGCAGTTCTTC.

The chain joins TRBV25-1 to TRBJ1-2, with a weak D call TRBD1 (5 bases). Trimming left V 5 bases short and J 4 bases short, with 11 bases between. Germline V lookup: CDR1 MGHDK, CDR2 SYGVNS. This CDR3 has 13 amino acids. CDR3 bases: TGTGCCAGCAGTACAGGACCCCGCTATGGCTACACCTTC. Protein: CASSTGPRYGYTF.

The CDR3 DNA sequence: TGCGCCAGCAGCCAAGGACTCTCCTACGAGCAGTACTTC. This encodes CASSQGLSYEQYF. This chain links TRBV4-3 with TRBJ2-7; D unresolved. The CDR3 totals 13 residues. Trimming removed 1 base at V and 0 bases at J, with 4 bases between. Germline V CDR1 and CDR2: LGHNA, YSLEER.

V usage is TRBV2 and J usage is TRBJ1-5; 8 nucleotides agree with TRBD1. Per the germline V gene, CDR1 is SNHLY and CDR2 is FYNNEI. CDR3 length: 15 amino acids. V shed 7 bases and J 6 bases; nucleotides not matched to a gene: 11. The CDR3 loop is CASTGDRGGGQPQHF. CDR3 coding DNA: TGTGCCAGCACTGGAGACAGGGGTGGGGGTCAGCCCCAGCATTTT.

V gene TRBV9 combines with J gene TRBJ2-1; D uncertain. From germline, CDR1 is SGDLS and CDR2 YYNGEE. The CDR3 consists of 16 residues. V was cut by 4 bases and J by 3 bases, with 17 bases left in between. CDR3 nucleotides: TGTGCCAGCAGCCCCGAGGTCCTTAGTGGCTACAATGAGCAGTTCTTC. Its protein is CASSPEVLSGYNEQFF.

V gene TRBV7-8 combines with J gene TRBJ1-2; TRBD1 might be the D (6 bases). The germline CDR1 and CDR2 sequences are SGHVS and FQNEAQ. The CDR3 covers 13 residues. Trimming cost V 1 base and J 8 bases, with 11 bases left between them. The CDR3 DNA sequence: TGTGCCAGCAGCTTAGGGGGAGGGGGAGGCTACACCTTC. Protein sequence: CASSLGGGGGYTF.

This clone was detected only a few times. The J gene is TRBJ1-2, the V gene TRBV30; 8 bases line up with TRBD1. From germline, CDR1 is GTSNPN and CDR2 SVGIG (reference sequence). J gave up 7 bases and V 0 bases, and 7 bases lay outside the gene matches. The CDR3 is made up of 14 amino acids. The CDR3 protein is CAWSVRQGAGGYTF. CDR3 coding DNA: TGTGCCTGGAGTGTACGTCAGGGGGCTGGTGGCTACACCTTC.

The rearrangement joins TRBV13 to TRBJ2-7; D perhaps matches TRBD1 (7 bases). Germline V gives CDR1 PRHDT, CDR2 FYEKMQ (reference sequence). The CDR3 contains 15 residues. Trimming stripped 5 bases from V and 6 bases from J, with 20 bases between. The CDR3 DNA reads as TGTGCCAGCAGCCTCCCAGGGGGGCCGTCAGCCGAGCAGTACTTC. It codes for CASSLPGGPSAEQYF.

The CDR3 DNA follows: TGTGCCAGCAGGCAGGGGGCTGTCTATGGCTACACCTTC. Its protein product is CASRQGAVYGYTF. The V gene is TRBV7-2, the J gene TRBJ1-2, with 8 bases identical to TRBD1. Losses at the gene ends were 6 bases for V and 4 bases for J; bases not matched to a gene: 4. The CDR3 totals 13 residues. The V gene's germline CDR1 is SGHTA and CDR2 FQGNSA. The full variable domain, in which reference TRBV7-2 and TRBJ1-2 provide the parts outside the CDR3, is GAGVSQSPSNKVTEKGKDVELRCDPISGHTALYWYRQSLGQGLEFLIYFQGNSAPDKSGLPSDRFSAERTGGSVSTLTIQRTQQEDSAVYLCASRQGAVYGYTFGSGTRLTVV.

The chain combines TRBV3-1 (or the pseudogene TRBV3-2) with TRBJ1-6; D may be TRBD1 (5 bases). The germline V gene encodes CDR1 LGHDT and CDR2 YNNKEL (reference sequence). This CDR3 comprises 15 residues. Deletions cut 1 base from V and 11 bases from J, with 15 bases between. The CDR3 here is CASSQVHVGGPPLHF. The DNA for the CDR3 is TGTGCCAGCAGCCAAGTCCACGTCGGGGGTCCACCCCTCCACTTT.

CDR3 coding DNA: TGTGCCAGCAGCAGCGGGGCAGCCTCCTTTGACTATGGCTACACCTTC. Translation: CASSSGAASFDYGYTF. V usage is TRBV7-6 and J usage is TRBJ1-2, with D maybe TRBD1 (5 bases). The germline V gene encodes CDR1 SGHVS and CDR2 FNYEAQ. The CDR3 spans 16 residues. The V end was cut by 5 bases, the J end by 3 bases, with 19 bases between.

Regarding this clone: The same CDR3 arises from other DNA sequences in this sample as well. The CDR3 loop reads CASSPRQGTNEKLFF. The CDR3 nucleotides are TGTGCCAGCTCCCCAAGACAGGGAACTAATGAAAAACTGTTTTTT. The chain couples TRBV18 to TRBJ1-4; TRBD1 agrees at 7 bases. The CDR3 totals 15 residues. V trimming: 6 bases; J trimming: 1 base; junction bases outside the gene matches: 5. Germline CDR1 is KGHSH and CDR2 is LQKENI.

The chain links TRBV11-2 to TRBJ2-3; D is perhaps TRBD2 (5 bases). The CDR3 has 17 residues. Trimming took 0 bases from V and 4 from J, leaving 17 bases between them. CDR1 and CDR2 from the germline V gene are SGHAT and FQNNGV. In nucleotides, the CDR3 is TGTGCCAGCAGCTTAGAGGTTTGGGTGATGGGAGCAGATACGCAGTATTTT. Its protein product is CASSLEVWVMGADTQYF.

The CDR3 DNA sequence: TGTGCCTGGAAACCAGGACCGACCCGGGGAAACTATGGCTACACCTTC. Translating it yields CAWKPGPTRGNYGYTF. The chain employs TRBV30 and TRBJ1-2; D uncertain. Trimming stripped 4 bases from V and 2 bases from J, with 20 bases between. Germline CDR1 GTSNPN, CDR2 SVGIG (reference sequence). There are 16 residues in the CDR3. The full variable domain, with the rest looked up from reference TRBV30 and TRBJ1-2, is SQTIHQWPATLVQPVGSPLSLECTVEGTSNPNLYWYRQAAGRGLQLLFYSVGIGQISSEVPQNLSASRPQDRQFILSSKKLLLSDSGFYLCAWKPGPTRGNYGYTFGSGTRLTVV.

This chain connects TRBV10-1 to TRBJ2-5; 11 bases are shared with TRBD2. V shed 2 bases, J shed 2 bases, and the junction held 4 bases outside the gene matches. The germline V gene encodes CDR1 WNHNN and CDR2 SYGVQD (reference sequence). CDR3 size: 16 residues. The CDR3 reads CASSEGLAGEQETQYF. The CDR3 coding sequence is TGCGCCAGCAGTGAGGGACTAGCGGGCGAGCAAGAGACCCAGTACTTC.

The CDR3 reads CASSRTPQVMNTEAFF. Here the CDR3 DNA reads TGCGCCAGCAGCCGGACACCACAGGTAATGAACACTGAAGCTTTCTTT. The chain employs TRBV5-1 and TRBJ1-1, with D perhaps matching TRBD1 (5 bases). The germline CDR1 and CDR2 sequences are SGHRS and YFSETQ. V was shortened by 4 bases and J by 0 bases, with 16 bases between the two germline ends. This CDR3 contains 16 residues.

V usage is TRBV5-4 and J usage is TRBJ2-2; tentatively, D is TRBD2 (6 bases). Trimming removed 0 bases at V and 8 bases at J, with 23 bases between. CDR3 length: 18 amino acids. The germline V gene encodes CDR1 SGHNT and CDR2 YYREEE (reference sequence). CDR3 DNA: TGTGCCAGCAGCTTGGCGGGGCGGGGACCCGGCGGTCGGGGGGAGCTGTTTTTT. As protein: CASSLAGRGPGGRGELFF.

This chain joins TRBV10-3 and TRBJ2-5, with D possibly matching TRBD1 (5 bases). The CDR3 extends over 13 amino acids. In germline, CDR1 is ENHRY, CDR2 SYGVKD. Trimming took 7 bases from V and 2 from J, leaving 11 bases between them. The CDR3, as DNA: TGTGCCATCAACGACAGACAACAAGAGACCCAGTACTTC. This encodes CAINDRQQETQYF.